Given below is one T cell receptor beta chain in context. Survey-level immunoSEQ sequencing profiled the TCR beta repertoire. Profiled with immunoSEQ multiplex PCR; TCRdb holds only in-frame clones, not every one. The table has under 90,000 clones, 90% to 95% seen once. The germline gives CDR1 SGHTA, CDR2 FQGNSA. Trimming at V came to 1 base and at J to 5 bases, leaving 7 bases not matched to a gene. The CDR3 is 15 amino acids. Sequencing was carried out using PBMCs. This sequence originates from a man aged 35 to 55 with rheumatoid arthritis. The genes are TRBV7-2 and TRBJ1-2, with 7 positions matching TRBD1. CDR3 amino acids: CASSLGQGGWYGYTF. The CDR3 region has the DNA TGTGCCAGCAGCTTAGGGCAGGGGGGGTGGTATGGCTACACCTTC.